The present entry profiles one T cell receptor beta chain with its context. Per the original data handling: Estimated nucleated cell counts came from reference gene primer amplification. Clones were sequenced by immunoSEQ multiplex PCR, and TCRdb holds only the in-frame ones, with some missing. From that table come the V and J calls and clone size; the DNA was used to work out D and trimming. The table shows some 140,000 clones, with 84% occurring only once. These data originate in a study of blood T cell repertoires in COVID-19. As for the study in general: The analysed material was cDNA or gDNA that came from T cells, B-cell-depleted T cells, or PBMCs.

Recruitment covered over 20 US areas and drew participants whose ages spanned roughly 18 to 89 years. Assignments of participants to cohorts depended upon their own reported clinical history. This receptor was identified in a man in his forties with acute COVID-19. Material: PBMCs or T cells enriched from blood (not recorded which).

CDR3 DNA sequence: TGTGCCAGCAGTGACAGCACTGAAGCTTTCTTT. Translating it yields CASSDSTEAFF. The chain joins TRBV28 to TRBJ1-1; TRBD1 might be the D (5 bases). The V end was cut by 5 bases, the J end by 4 bases, with 5 bases between. From germline, CDR1 is MDHEN and CDR2 SYDVKM. The CDR3 length is 11 residues. The whole variable domain, remainder taken from reference TRBV28 and TRBJ1-1, is DVKVTQSSRYLVKRTGEKVFLECVQDMDHENMFWYRQDPGLGLRLIYFSYDVKMKEKGDIPEGYSVSREKKERFSLILESASTNQTSMYLCASSDSTEAFFGQGTRLTVV.